This T cell receptor beta chain originates from a study of CD8 T cells in ankylosing spondylitis. Study conclusions and caveats: Ankylosing spondylitis blood appeared to be characterized by a TCR beta motif of 7 to 9 highly homologous variants.

Looked up from germline, CDR1 is SQVTM and CDR2 is ANQGSEA. The ends lost 5 bases at V and 6 bases at J; junction bases unmatched: 5. The CDR3 runs to 12 residues. In TCRdb, the 5' RACE reads were re-called with MiXCR into one record per CDR3 protein. Found here are 35,000 to 45,000 distinct CDR3 sequences, about 11% of them singletons; the top ten hold 1.4%. On this clonotype: What it recognizes is unknown.

The sequenced sample consisted of blood, either unsorted or a sorted T cell fraction (not recorded which). The clonotype comes from a male donor with ankylosing spondylitis or in good health (not recorded which). The chain couples TRBV29-1 to TRBJ1-2; TRBD1 aligns across 8 bases. The CDR3 coding sequence is TGCAGCGTTACCGGACAGGGTAATGGCTACACCTTC. Encoded protein: CSVTGQGNGYTF.